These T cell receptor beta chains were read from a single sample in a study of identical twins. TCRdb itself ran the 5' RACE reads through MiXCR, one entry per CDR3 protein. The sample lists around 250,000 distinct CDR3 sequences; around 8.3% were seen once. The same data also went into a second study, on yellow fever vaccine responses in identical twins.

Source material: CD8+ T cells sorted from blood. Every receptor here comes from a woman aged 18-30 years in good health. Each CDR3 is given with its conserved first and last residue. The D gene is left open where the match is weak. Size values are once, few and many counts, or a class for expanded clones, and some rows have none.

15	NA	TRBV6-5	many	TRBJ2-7	TGTGCCAGCAGTTTCGACAGGTTTAGCACCTACGAGCAGTACTTC	CASSFDRFSTYEQYF
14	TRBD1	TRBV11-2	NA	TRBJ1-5	TGTGCCAGCAGCCCAGGGACAGACAATCAGCCCCAGCATTTT	CASSPGTDNQPQHF
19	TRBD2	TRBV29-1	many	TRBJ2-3	TGCAGCGTTGAAGGTCGTGACAGGGCGATAGCGGGAGGTCCAGATACGCAGTATTTT	CSVEGRDRAIAGGPDTQYF
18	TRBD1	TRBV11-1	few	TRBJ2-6	TGTGCCAGCAGCTTGCCGGACAGGGGGTCCTCTGTGGCCAACGTCCTGACTTTC	CASSLPDRGSSVANVLTF
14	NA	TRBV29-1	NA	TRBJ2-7	TGCAGCGTTGTAGGTCTACCCACCTCCTACGAGCAGTACTTC	CSVVGLPTSYEQYF
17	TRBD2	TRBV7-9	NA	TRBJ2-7	TGTGCCAGCAGCCCCCCGTCCCCGGGACTAGTAGGGTACGAGCAGTACTTC	CASSPPSPGLVGYEQYF
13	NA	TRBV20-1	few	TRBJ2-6	TGCAGTGCTCCTCCTTTAGAGGCCAACGTCCTGACTTTC	CSAPPLEANVLTF
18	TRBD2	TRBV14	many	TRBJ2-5	TGTGCCAGCAGCCAAGGACTAGCGGGACCCAACCTGCAAGAGACCCAGTACTTC	CASSQGLAGPNLQETQYF
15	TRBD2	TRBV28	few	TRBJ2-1	TGTGCCAGCAGTTTACAGCGGGGGGGCCGGAATGAGCAGTTCTTC	CASSLQRGGRNEQFF
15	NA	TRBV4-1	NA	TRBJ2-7	TGCGCCAGCAGCCAAGAGCCAGGGGCAAGTACCGAGCAGTACTTC	CASSQEPGASTEQYF